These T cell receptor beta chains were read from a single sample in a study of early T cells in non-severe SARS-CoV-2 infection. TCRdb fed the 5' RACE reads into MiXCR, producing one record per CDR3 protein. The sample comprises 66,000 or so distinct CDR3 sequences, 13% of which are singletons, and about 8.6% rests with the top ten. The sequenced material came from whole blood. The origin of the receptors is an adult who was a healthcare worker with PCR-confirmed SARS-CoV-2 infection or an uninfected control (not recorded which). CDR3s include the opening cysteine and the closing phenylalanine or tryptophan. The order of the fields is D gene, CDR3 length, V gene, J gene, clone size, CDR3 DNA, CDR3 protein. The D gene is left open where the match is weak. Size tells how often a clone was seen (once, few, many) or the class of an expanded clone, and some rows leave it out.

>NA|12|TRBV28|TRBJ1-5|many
TGTGCCAGCAGTTCCCGATCGTTGCCCCAGCATTTT
CASSSRSLPQHF
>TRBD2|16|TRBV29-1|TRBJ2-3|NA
TGCAGCGCCAGAGGACTAGCGGCCTCCTCAGTAGATACGCAGTATTTT
CSARGLAASSVDTQYF
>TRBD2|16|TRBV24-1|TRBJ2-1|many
TGTGCCACCAGTGATTTAACCTCTAGCGGATACAATGAGCAGTTCTTC
CATSDLTSSGYNEQFF
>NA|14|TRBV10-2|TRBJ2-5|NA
TGCGCCAGCAGTGAGCCAGGGAAGGGAGAGACCCAGTACTTC
CASSEPGKGETQYF
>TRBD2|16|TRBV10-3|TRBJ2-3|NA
TGTGCCACGGGACTAGCGGGAGGAACTAGCACAGATACGCAGTATTTT
CATGLAGGTSTDTQYF
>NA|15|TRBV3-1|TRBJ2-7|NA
TGTGCCAGCAGCCAGCTCCCCTGGGGGAGCTACGAGCAGTACTTC
CASSQLPWGSYEQYF
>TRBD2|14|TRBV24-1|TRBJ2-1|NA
TGTGCCACCAGTGACGGACTAGCGGGATACGAGCAGTTCTTC
CATSDGLAGYEQFF
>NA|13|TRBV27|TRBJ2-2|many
TGTGCCAGCTCACCAGGGTTCACCGGGGAGCTGTTTTTT
CASSPGFTGELFF
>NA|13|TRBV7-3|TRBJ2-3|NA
TGTGCCAGCAGCTATGACATTGGGGATACGCAGTATTTT
CASSYDIGDTQYF
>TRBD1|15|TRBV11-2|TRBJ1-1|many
TGTGCCAGCAGCTTAGCTGGGACAGGGGGGACTGAAGCTTTCTTT
CASSLAGTGGTEAFF
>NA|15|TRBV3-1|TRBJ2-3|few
TGTGCCAGCAGCCAAGCTTCGGGACACACAGATACGCAGTATTTT
CASSQASGHTDTQYF
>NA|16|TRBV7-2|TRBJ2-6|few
TGTGCCAGCAGCCCCCTGGTTGCTTCCGGGGCCAACGTCCTGACTTTC
CASSPLVASGANVLTF
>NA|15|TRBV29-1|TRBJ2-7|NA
TGCAGCGTTGTTTTCCGGGGCGCCGGGTCCTACGAGCAGTACTTC
CSVVFRGAGSYEQYF
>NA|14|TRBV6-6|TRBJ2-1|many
TGTGCCAGCAGTTACCCTCCCGAGGACAATGAGCAGTTCTTC
CASSYPPEDNEQFF
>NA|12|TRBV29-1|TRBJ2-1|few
TGCAGCTCTGCATCAGGTTACAATGAGCAGTTCTTC
CSSASGYNEQFF
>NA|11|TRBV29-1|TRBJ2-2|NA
TGCAGCGTTGACTGGGGCCGGGAGCTGTTTTTT
CSVDWGRELFF
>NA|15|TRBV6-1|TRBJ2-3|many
TGTGCCAGCAGGCTGGACGGAACCAGCACAGATACGCAGTATTTT
CASRLDGTSTDTQYF
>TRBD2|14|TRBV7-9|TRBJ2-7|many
TGTGCCAGCAGCCAAAGCGGGAGAACCAACGAGCAGTACTTC
CASSQSGRTNEQYF
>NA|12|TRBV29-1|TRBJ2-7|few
TGCAGCATTGCCCGGGACTCCTACGAGCAGTACTTC
CSIARDSYEQYF
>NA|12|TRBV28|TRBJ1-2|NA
TGTGCCAGCTCTAGTACTAACTATGGCTACACCTTC
CASSSTNYGYTF
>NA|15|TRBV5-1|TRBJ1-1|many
TGCGCCAGCAGCCCGGGTGAGCGGGTGAACACTGAAGCTTTCTTT
CASSPGERVNTEAFF
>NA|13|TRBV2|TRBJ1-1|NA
TGTGCCAGCAGTTTTACAAGGGTGGGTGAAGCTTTCTTT
CASSFTRVGEAFF
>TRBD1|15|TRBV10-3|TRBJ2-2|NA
TGTGCCATCAGCCTGACAGGGGGCAAAACCGGGGAGCTGTTTTTT
CAISLTGGKTGELFF
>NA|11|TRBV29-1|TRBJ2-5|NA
TGCAGCGATTTCCCAGGGGAGACCCAGTACTTC
CSDFPGETQYF
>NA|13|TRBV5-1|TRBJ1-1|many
TGCGCCAGCAGCCCAGGACATAACACTGAAGCTTTCTTT
CASSPGHNTEAFF
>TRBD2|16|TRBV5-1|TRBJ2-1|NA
TGCGCCAGCAGCTTGAGTTCTAGCGGAAGAAACAATGAGCAGTTCTTC
CASSLSSSGRNNEQFF
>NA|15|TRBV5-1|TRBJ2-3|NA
TGCGCCAGCAGCTTGGAAGCCAGGAGCACAGATACGCAGTATTTT
CASSLEARSTDTQYF
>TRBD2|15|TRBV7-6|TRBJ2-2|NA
TGTGCCAGCAGCTTACTAGCGGGAGCCACCGGGGAGCTGTTTTTT
CASSLLAGATGELFF
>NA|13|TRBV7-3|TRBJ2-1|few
TGTGCCAGCAGCTATTCTAGGGAGAAGGAGCAGTTCTTC
CASSYSREKEQFF
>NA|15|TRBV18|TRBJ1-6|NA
TGTGCCAGCTCACCACGAACAGATAATAATTCACCCCTCCACTTT
CASSPRTDNNSPLHF
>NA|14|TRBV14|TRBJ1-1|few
TGTGCCAGCAGCCTGGCCCCAGGTGTCACTGAAGCTTTCTTT
CASSLAPGVTEAFF
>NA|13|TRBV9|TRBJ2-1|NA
TGTGCCAGCAACTTGGGTGGGAGTAATGAGCAGTTCTTC
CASNLGGSNEQFF
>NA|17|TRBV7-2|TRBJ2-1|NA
TGTGCCAGCAGCTTAGTGCTTAGGGGGGGCTCCTACAATGAGCAGTTCTTC
CASSLVLRGGSYNEQFF
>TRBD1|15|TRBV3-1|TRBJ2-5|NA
TGTGCCAGCAGCCAGACAGGGGCGAACCAAGAGACCCAGTACTTC
CASSQTGANQETQYF
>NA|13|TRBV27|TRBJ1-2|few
TGTGCCAGCAGTTTAGACAGCCTCTATGGCTACACCTTC
CASSLDSLYGYTF
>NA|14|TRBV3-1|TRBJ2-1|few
TGTGCCAGCAGCCAAGCGCGAAGTGCCCAGGGGCAGTTCTTC
CASSQARSAQGQFF
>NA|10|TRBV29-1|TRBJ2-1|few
TGCAGCGGGGGGGAAGATGAGCAGTTCTTC
CSGGEDEQFF
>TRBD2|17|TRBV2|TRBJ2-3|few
TGTGCCAGCAGGGGGGAGATGAGGCTAGCGGGCACAGATACGCAGTATTTT
CASRGEMRLAGTDTQYF
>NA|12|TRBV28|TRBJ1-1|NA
TGTGCCAGCTACTCTCGAGGCACTGAAGCTTTCTTT
CASYSRGTEAFF
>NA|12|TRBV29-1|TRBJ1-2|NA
TGCAGCGTTGAAGGGACAGAAAATGGCTACACCTTC
CSVEGTENGYTF
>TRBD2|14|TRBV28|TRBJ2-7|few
TGTGCCAGTCAAGGACTAGCGGGGTGGAACGAGCAGTACTTC
CASQGLAGWNEQYF
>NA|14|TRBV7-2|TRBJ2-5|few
TGTGCCAGCAGCCTTCTGAGTCGGAAAGAGACCCAGTACTTC
CASSLLSRKETQYF
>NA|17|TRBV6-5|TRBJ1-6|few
TGTGCCAGCAGTGCCATGGACGGGGCAACTTATAATTCACCCCTCCACTTT
CASSAMDGATYNSPLHF
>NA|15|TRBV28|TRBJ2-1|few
TGTGCCAGCAGTTTGGGGCGCCTGCCCCACAATGAGCAGTTCTTC
CASSLGRLPHNEQFF
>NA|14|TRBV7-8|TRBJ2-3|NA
TGTGCCAGCAGCTTCGGCGGAGGATACGATACGCAGTATTTT
CASSFGGGYDTQYF
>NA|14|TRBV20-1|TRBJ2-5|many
TGCAGTGTTCCAGTCGGGGGCACATGGGAGACCCAGTACTTC
CSVPVGGTWETQYF
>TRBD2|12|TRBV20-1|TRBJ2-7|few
TGCAGTGGAGGACTAGGGCTCTACGAGCAGTACTTC
CSGGLGLYEQYF
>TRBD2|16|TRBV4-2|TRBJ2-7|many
TGTGCCAGCAGCCAATTGGAGGGAGGGAGGACTTACGAGCAGTACTTC
CASSQLEGGRTYEQYF
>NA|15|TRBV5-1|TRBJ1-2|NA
TGCGCCAGCAGCTTGGCCGCAGGGCGGGAGAATGGCTACACCTTC
CASSLAAGRENGYTF
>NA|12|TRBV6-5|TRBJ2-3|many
TGTGCCAGCAGTCAGGGGACAGATACGCAGTATTTT
CASSQGTDTQYF
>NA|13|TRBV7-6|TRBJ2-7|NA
TGTGCCAGCAGCCGCCAAAGTTGGGAGCAGCAGTACTTC
CASSRQSWEQQYF
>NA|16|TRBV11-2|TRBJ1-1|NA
TGTGCCAGCAGCTTCAAGCCCTCGACACTGAACACTGAAGCTTTCTTT
CASSFKPSTLNTEAFF
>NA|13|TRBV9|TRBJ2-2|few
TGTGCCAGCAGCGAGAGCAGTCACGGGGAGCTGTTTTTT
CASSESSHGELFF
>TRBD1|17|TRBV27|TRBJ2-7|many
TGTGCCAGCAGACCTTACCTGGACAGGGTAAAACCCTACGAGCAGTACTTC
CASRPYLDRVKPYEQYF
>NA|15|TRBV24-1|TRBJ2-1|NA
TGTGCCACCAGGGGCGAGTTCGGGCGAGGGGATGAGCAGTTCTTC
CATRGEFGRGDEQFF
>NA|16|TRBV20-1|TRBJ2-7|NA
TGCAGTGCTAGAGTTGGTAACCTAATAACCTCCTACGAGCAGTACTTC
CSARVGNLITSYEQYF
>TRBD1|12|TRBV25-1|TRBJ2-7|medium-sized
TGTGCCAGCGGACAGGGGGCTTACGAGCAGTACTTC
CASGQGAYEQYF